The 14 T cell receptor beta chains given below trace back to one sample, sequenced in a study of T-cell memory formation after mild COVID-19. TCRdb re-derived calls from the 5' RACE reads in MiXCR, one entry per CDR3 protein. Found here are 130,000 to 150,000 distinct CDR3 sequences, roughly 6.3% of them singletons; the top ten hold approximately 2.1%. The sample comprised PBMCs or a T cell subset sorted from them (not recorded which). These receptors were obtained from an adult woman who had mild COVID-19 (a few samples of this study predate the infection). Cell type and time point are not known.

There are a few counts of this clonotype. V and J are TRBV5-1 and TRBJ1-2, with 7 bases identical to TRBD1. The germline V gene encodes CDR1 SGHRS and CDR2 YFSETQ. The junction had 7 bases not matched to a gene; V was cut back by 1 base and J by 4 bases. This CDR3 has 15 amino acids. The chain's CDR3 is CASSLSGQAAYGYTF. The CDR3, as DNA: TGCGCCAGCAGCTTGAGTGGACAGGCGGCCTATGGCTACACCTTC.

This clonotype was found many times. The rearrangement joins TRBV12-3 or TRBV12-4 to TRBJ2-1; D unresolved. With 5 bases removed from V and 4 bases from J, the gap between germline ends came to 9 bases. There are 13 residues in the CDR3. CDR3 in DNA: TGTGCCAGCAGTAAATCGGAGTACAATGAGCAGTTCTTC. This sequence encodes CASSKSEYNEQFF.

This clonotype showed up many times. The chain is built from TRBV30 and TRBJ2-5, with 12 bases aligning to TRBD2. Germline CDR1 reads GTSNPN; CDR2 reads SVGIG (reference sequence). The CDR3 is 16 amino acids. V shed 1 base, J shed 4 bases, and the junction held 7 bases outside the gene matches. CDR3 DNA sequence: TGTGCCTGGAGTGCCTTGACTAGCGGGGGAGGAGAGACCCAGTACTTC. Protein product: CAWSALTSGGGETQYF. The variable domain in full, with the rest retrieved from reference TRBV30 and TRBJ2-5, is SQTIHQWPATLVQPVGSPLSLECTVEGTSNPNLYWYRQAAGRGLQLLFYSVGIGQISSEVPQNLSASRPQDRQFILSSKKLLLSDSGFYLCAWSALTSGGGETQYFGPGTRLLVL.

In the case of this clonotype: One base away lies a much larger clone, so this may be a sequencing read error. This chain links TRBV12-3 or TRBV12-4 with TRBJ2-1; TRBD2 matches 10 bases. The CDR3 spans 14 residues. V trimming: 9 bases; J trimming: 8 bases; junction bases outside the gene matches: 10. The CDR3 region is CASASSGSGYEQFF. CDR3 in DNA: TGTGCCAGTGCATCTAGCGGGAGTGGCTATGAGCAGTTCTTC.

V gene TRBV5-1 combines with J gene TRBJ2-7, with 8 positions matching TRBD1. The CDR3 is made up of 14 amino acids. Germline assignment: CDR1 SGHRS and CDR2 YFSETQ. Trimming at V came to 6 bases and at J to 3 bases, leaving 8 bases not matched to a gene. The CDR3 loop reads CASNVGTGNYEQYF. As DNA, the CDR3 is TGCGCCAGCAACGTCGGGACAGGAAACTACGAGCAGTACTTC.

In this sample, this clonotype turned up many times. The chain employs TRBV5-1 and TRBJ2-5, with 10 positions matching TRBD1. Germline trimming cut 7 bases from V and 3 bases from J; bases unmatched to any gene: 6. The germline CDR1 and CDR2 sequences are SGHRS and YFSETQ. This CDR3 comprises 14 residues. The CDR3 coding sequence is TGCGCCAGCGTCACCGGGACAGGGGAAGAGACCCAGTACTTC. The encoded protein is CASVTGTGEETQYF.

The CDR3 loop is CASSYSIRPNTEAFF. CDR3 bases: TGTGCCAGCAGTTACTCGATCCGGCCGAACACTGAAGCTTTCTTT. The chain employs TRBV6-5 and TRBJ1-1; D gene ambiguous. This CDR3 spans 15 amino acids. Per germline, CDR1 MNHEY and CDR2 SVGAGI. The V and J ends lost 0 bases and 1 base respectively, with 9 bases between them.

This clonotype showed up just a few times. The genes are TRBV5-1 and TRBJ2-3; a possible D gene is TRBD1 (6 bases). CDR3 length: 15 amino acids. The germline V gene has CDR1 SGHRS and CDR2 YFSETQ. V dropped 4 bases and J dropped 0 bases, with 12 bases sitting between them. The CDR3 loop reads CASSVQGMSTDTQYF. As DNA, the CDR3 is TGCGCCAGCAGCGTCCAGGGGATGAGCACAGATACGCAGTATTTT.

This clonotype showed up many times. The chain carries TRBV30 and TRBJ2-1; D call uncertain. Germline CDR1 and CDR2: GTSNPN and SVGIG (reference sequence). This CDR3 is built from 16 residues. The V gene lost 1 base and the J gene lost 4 bases, with 17 bases spanning the gap. The CDR3 here is CAWSALSVHTYNEQFF. CDR3 bases: TGTGCCTGGAGTGCGTTGTCCGTGCATACGTACAATGAGCAGTTCTTC.

At least ten counts were recorded for this clonotype. V is TRBV7-9 and J is TRBJ2-3, with D possibly being TRBD2 (5 bases). With 5 bases removed from V and 0 bases from J, the gap between germline ends came to 15 bases. The CDR3 sequence is 16 residues long. The germline V gene has CDR1 SEHNR and CDR2 FQNEAQ (reference sequence). This chain's CDR3 is CASSPGSFYSTDTQYF. The CDR3 bases are TGTGCCAGCAGCCCGGGGTCCTTTTATAGCACAGATACGCAGTATTTT.

As concerns this clonotype: A single base separates this from a much larger clone, so it may be a read error. The rearrangement uses TRBV29-1 and TRBJ2-2; D is possibly TRBD2 (6 bases). This CDR3 is built from 14 residues. Germline V gene sequence: CDR1 SQVTM, CDR2 ANQGSEA. DNA for the CDR3: TGCAGCGTTGAAGATCTCCGGGGGTCCGGGGAGATGTTTTTT. Protein sequence: CSVEDLRGSGEMFF.

This clonotype has only a few counts. The chain couples TRBV5-1 to TRBJ1-2; D is uncertain. This CDR3 comprises 14 residues. Germline-derived CDR1 and CDR2 are SGHRS and YFSETQ. The V end was cut by 3 bases, the J end by 8 bases, with 17 bases between. For the CDR3, the DNA is TGCGCCAGCAGCTCGCCGGACGCCCTGGCAGGCTACACCTTC. Its translation: CASSSPDALAGYTF.

The chain is built from TRBV20-1 and TRBJ2-7; D is unresolved. The germline V gene encodes CDR1 DFQATT and CDR2 SNEGSKA (reference sequence). Trimming removed 3 bases at V and 2 bases at J, with 8 bases between. The CDR3 consists of 12 residues. CDR3 DNA sequence: TGCAGTGCTAGGCACAGTCCCTACGAGCAGTACTTC. The encoded protein is CSARHSPYEQYF.

The V gene is TRBV19, the J gene TRBJ1-2; 8 bases agree with TRBD1. Per the germline V gene, CDR1 is LNHDA and CDR2 is SQIVND (reference sequence). After removal of 7 bases from V and 7 bases from J, the junction contained 2 bases not matched to a gene. This CDR3 has 11 amino acids. CDR3 in amino acids: CASNDRGGYTF. CDR3 nucleotide sequence: TGTGCCAGTAATGACAGGGGTGGCTACACCTTC.